Each of the 27 T cell receptor beta chains below was sequenced from the same sample in a study of tumor-infiltrating lymphocytes in primary liver carcinoma. Unsorted whole blood served as the source of blood RNA, and germline DNA was extracted as well. Making TCR beta cDNA involved around 500 ng total RNA and a constant-region primer. Three-round nested multiplex PCR performed with slightly modified ARM-PCR produced the TCR beta libraries. Amplification in the first two PCR rounds was performed using TRBV1-TRBV30 forward primers and a C-beta reverse primer for around 9 cycles each. MiXCR, applied by TCRdb to the multiplex PCR reads, yields one record per CDR3 protein. The table shows some 190,000 distinct CDR3 sequences, with roughly 60% occurring only once. Sequenced material: peripheral blood. These receptors all come from a man aged 40-49 years with primary liver carcinoma and hepatitis B virus infection.

Note on this clonotype: A much larger clone is a single base away; this may be a read error. The chain is built from TRBV4-2 and TRBJ2-3; TRBD2 aligns across 9 bases. CDR3 length: 18 amino acids. In germline, CDR1 is LGHNA, CDR2 YNFKEQ. CDR3 sequence reads: CASGQAQGFSGRRDTQYF. The CDR3 region has the DNA TGTGCCAGCGGCCAAGCCCAGGGGTTTAGCGGGAGACGTGATACGCAGTATTTT.

On this clonotype: A much larger clonotype is one base distant, so this may be a read error. This chain connects TRBV29-1 to TRBJ2-7, with D maybe TRBD2 (6 bases). This CDR3 has 15 residues. Looked up from germline, CDR1 is SQVTM and CDR2 is ANQGSEA. Trimming removed 6 bases at V and 3 bases at J, with 21 bases between. The CDR3 sequence: CSVLRLEGISYEQYF. DNA for the CDR3: TGCAGCGTCCTTAGACTAGAGGGAATAAGCTACGAGCAGTACTTC.

At least ten counts were recorded for this clonotype. The V and J genes are TRBV29-1 and TRBJ2-3; D is possibly TRBD2 (6 bases). CDR1 SQVTM and CDR2 ANQGSEA come from the germline V gene. V was clipped by 5 bases and J by 3 bases, with 18 bases between them. The CDR3 contains 15 residues. CDR3: CSVPRISGTTDTQYF. Written as DNA, the CDR3 is TGCAGCGTTCCTCGAATTAGCGGTACTACAGATACGCAGTATTTT.

This clonotype was found a few times. The V and J genes are TRBV6-2 or TRBV6-3 and TRBJ1-4; unclear D gene. Germline values: CDR1 MNHEY, CDR2 SVGEGT. The germline V and J ends were trimmed by 4 bases and 5 bases, with 23 bases remaining between them. The CDR3 totals 18 residues. CDR3 sequence reads: CASSFSPFPGPRNEKLFF. CDR3 bases: TGTGCCAGCAGTTTCAGCCCCTTTCCCGGGCCCAGGAATGAAAAACTGTTTTTT.

The rearrangement joins TRBV4-1 to TRBJ1-2, with D unresolved. Per germline, CDR1 MGHRA and CDR2 YSYEKL. This CDR3 contains 9 residues. Deletions cut 7 bases from V and 12 bases from J, with 9 bases between. The CDR3 coding sequence is TGCGCCAGCAAGCTGGGCCACACCTTC. Protein product: CASKLGHTF.

There are many counts of this clonotype. The DNA of the CDR3 is TGTGCCAGCAGCCCAGGACAGAATTACGGCTACACCTTC. Translating gives CASSPGQNYGYTF. The chain recombines TRBV11-1 with TRBJ1-2, with D possibly TRBD1 on 6 matching bases. Germline assignment: CDR1 SGHAT and CDR2 FQDESV (reference sequence). This CDR3 is 13 amino acids long. Deletions cut 5 bases from V and 8 bases from J, with 15 bases between. Full variable domain (remainder filled in from reference TRBV11-1 and TRBJ1-2): EAEVAQSPRYKITEKSQAVAFWCDPISGHATLYWYRQILGQGPELLVQFQDESVVDDSQLPKDRFSAERLKGVDSTLKIQPAELGDSAMYLCASSPGQNYGYTFGSGTRLTVV.

This clonotype came up once. It is likely a read error, because the conserved phenylalanine at the end of the CDR3 is missing. The rearrangement uses TRBV12-3 or TRBV12-4 and TRBJ1-2; 11 nucleotides match TRBD1. V trimming: 6 bases; J trimming: 4 bases; junction bases outside the gene matches: 4. The CDR3 loop spans 14 amino acids. This CDR3 is CASSSGQGAYGYTL. CDR3 coding DNA: TGTGCCAGCAGCTCCGGACAGGGGGCCTATGGCTACACCCTC.

This clonotype appeared a few times. The junction and the germline gene differ at one end; a read error may be behind it. The chain employs TRBV29-1 and TRBJ1-2; possible D gene TRBD1, 5 bases. From germline, CDR1 is SQVTM and CDR2 ANQGSEA. This CDR3 spans 15 amino acids. CDR3 coding DNA: TGCAGCGTTCAAGAGGAGGGGCTTGCTAACTATGGCTACACCTTC. It specifies CSVQEEGLANYGYTF.

Comment on this clonotype: A much larger clone is a single base away; this may be a read error. The CDR3 does not end in the conserved phenylalanine or tryptophan, so this is likely a read error. The V call is TRBV11-2, the J call TRBJ2-3; the match to TRBD2 covers 8 bases. The junction had 13 bases not matched to a gene; V was cut back by 3 bases and J by 5 bases. Germline lookup yields CDR1 SGHAT and CDR2 FQNNGV. The CDR3 spans 17 residues. The DNA for the CDR3 is TGTGCCAGCAGCTTCCGTTCGGGGGGGTTGTACGGAGATACGCAGTATTCT. Translation gives CASSFRSGGLYGDTQYS.

The chain has TRBV5-4 and TRBJ2-1; D unresolved. Germline lookup yields CDR1 SGHNT and CDR2 YYREEE (reference sequence). This CDR3 spans 17 amino acids. V was cut by 4 bases and J by 0 bases, with 17 bases left in between. Here the CDR3 DNA reads TGTGCCAGCAGCCCCGAAGTAATCCCGAGCTCCTACAATGAGCAGTTCTTC. It yields the protein CASSPEVIPSSYNEQFF.

The chain recombines TRBV6-2 or TRBV6-3 with TRBJ2-3; 9 bases map to TRBD2. In germline, CDR1 is MNHEY, CDR2 SVGEGT. The CDR3 covers 16 residues. The V gene end was trimmed by 4 bases and the J gene end by 3 bases; junction bases not matched to a gene: 8. The DNA of the CDR3 is TGTGCCAGCAGTTCATATAGCGGGAGTTCGACAGATACGCAGTATTTT. This translates into CASSSYSGSSTDTQYF.

The rearrangement links TRBV29-1 to TRBJ2-7, with a weak D call TRBD1 (5 bases). V lost 3 bases and J 0 bases, leaving 9 bases between the germline ends. This CDR3 has 13 amino acids. Germline V gene data show CDR1 as SQVTM and CDR2 as ANQGSEA. The CDR3 reads CSVEVDSSYEQYF. The CDR3 nucleotides read TGCAGCGTTGAGGTCGACAGCTCCTACGAGCAGTACTTC.

This rearrangement joins TRBV7-9 to TRBJ2-7, with D uncertain. V was cut by 1 base and J by 3 bases, with 7 bases left in between. The CDR3 covers 13 residues. Germline V lookup: CDR1 SEHNR, CDR2 FQNEAQ (reference sequence). The CDR3 DNA reads as TGTGCCAGCAGCTTAGTACCATACTACGAGCAGTACTTC. Residues: CASSLVPYYEQYF.

About this clonotype: One end of the junction does not line up with germline, which may come from a read error. V and J are TRBV11-1 and TRBJ1-1, with TRBD1 identical over 7 bases. The V gene's germline CDR1 is SGHAT and CDR2 FQDESV (reference sequence). CDR3 length: 14 amino acids. This CDR3 is CANSLEGARTEALF. Here the CDR3 DNA reads TGTGCCAACAGCTTAGAGGGGGCGAGGACTGAAGCTCTCTTT.

Comment on this clonotype: An end of the junction differs from the germline gene, which may be a read error. This chain links TRBV11-2 with TRBJ2-5; the match to TRBD2 covers 11 bases. The CDR3 is 15 amino acids. Germline-derived CDR1 and CDR2 are SGHAT and FQNNGV. For the CDR3, the DNA is TGTGTCAGCAGCTTAGGGACTAGCGGTCAAGGGACCCAGTACTTC. The encoded protein is CVSSLGTSGQGTQYF.

This clonotype has only a few counts. The chain links TRBV12-3 or TRBV12-4 to TRBJ2-7; 7 bases are shared with TRBD1. The CDR3 loop spans 14 amino acids. The trim removed 2 bases at V and 4 bases at J, leaving 5 bases unmatched. The CDR3 is CASSLRTGFYEQYF. Written as DNA, the CDR3 is TGTGCCAGCAGTTTAAGGACAGGTTTTTACGAGCAGTACTTC.

The chain employs TRBV12-3 or TRBV12-4 and TRBJ1-6, with a weak D call TRBD1 (6 bases). Trimming took 5 bases from V and 3 from J, leaving 11 bases between them. The CDR3 runs 15 residues. This chain's CDR3 is CASSADSFYNSPLHF. CDR3 sequence (DNA): TGTGCCAGCAGTGCGGACAGCTTCTATAATTCACCCCTCCACTTT.

The chain joins TRBV4-1 to TRBJ1-2; tentatively, D is TRBD1 (5 bases). This CDR3 has 15 amino acids. V was trimmed by 2 bases and J by 2 bases, leaving 12 bases between them. The V gene's germline CDR1 is MGHRA and CDR2 YSYEKL. The CDR3 DNA sequence: TGCGCCAGCAGCCAACCGACAGCAGAAAACTATGGCTACACCTTC. It codes for CASSQPTAENYGYTF.

This clonotype turned up a few times. The V gene is TRBV12-3 or TRBV12-4, the J gene TRBJ2-6; the D is unclear. Between the trimmed V and J ends, which lost 6 bases and 8 bases, there was a span of 11 bases. The CDR3 is 13 amino acids. The CDR3: CASRESWSNVLTF. The DNA of the CDR3 is TGTGCCAGCAGGGAATCCTGGTCCAACGTCCTGACTTTC.

With respect to this clonotype: The junction shows a germline mismatch at one end, possibly a read error. The rearrangement joins TRBV11-2 to TRBJ2-3; 9 nucleotides agree with TRBD1. The V gene's germline CDR1 is SGHAT and CDR2 FQNNGV. The CDR3 contains 14 residues. The CDR3 bases are TGTGCCAGAAGCTTAGTGACAGGGGGAGATACGCAGTATTTT. Its protein product is CARSLVTGGDTQYF.

Concerning this clonotype itself: This may stem from a read error, because a much larger clone lies one nucleotide away. The CDR3 region is CASSDPSGNGQYF. In DNA form, the CDR3 reads TGTGCCAGCAGTGACCCCTCGGGGAACGGGCAGTACTTC. The chain is built from TRBV6-1 and TRBJ2-7; possibly TRBD2 for D (5 bases). The germline gives CDR1 MNHNS, CDR2 SASEGT. The CDR3 loop spans 13 amino acids. Trimming stripped 3 bases from V and 9 bases from J, with 15 bases between.

The chain joins TRBV7-9 to TRBJ2-7; D is undetermined. The CDR3 length is 12 residues. V was trimmed by 4 bases and J by 4 bases, leaving 8 bases between them. In germline, CDR1 is SEHNR, CDR2 FQNEAQ (reference sequence). The CDR3 protein is CASSWESYEQYF. The CDR3 DNA follows: TGTGCCAGCAGCTGGGAATCGTACGAGCAGTACTTC.

In the case of this clonotype: A clone one base away is much larger, so this may be a read error. The chain joins TRBV4-2 to TRBJ2-3; perhaps TRBD2 as D (6 bases). This CDR3 contains 14 residues. Germline V gene lookup returns CDR1 LGHNA and CDR2 YNFKEQ. Trimming pared 2 bases from V and 2 bases from J, leaving 8 bases between. In DNA form, the CDR3 reads TGTGCCAGCAGCCAATGGGGGGACACAGATACGCAGTATTTT. Translated, it gives CASSQWGDTDTQYF.

On this clonotype: This CDR3 is missing its conserved last phenylalanine or tryptophan, likely due to a read error. The DNA is left out, because the CDR3 cannot be placed on it with certainty; the CDR3 is given as TCRdb lists it. This chain links TRBV12-3 or TRBV12-4 with TRBJ1-1. The CDR3 is 13 residues long, counting both termini. The CDR3: CASSLAADTEASI.

Of note for this clonotype: Because the CDR3 is missing its conserved closing phenylalanine or tryptophan, this is likely a read error. The chain employs TRBV4-1 and TRBJ1-2; 7 nucleotides align to TRBD1. V dropped 3 bases and J dropped 6; count of bases not matched to a gene: 19. CDR3 length: 18 residues. Germline V gene sequence: CDR1 MGHRA, CDR2 YSYEKL. CDR3 loop: CASSHSIRKGDRDDGYTL. CDR3 sequence (DNA): TGCGCCAGCAGCCATTCCATTCGAAAAGGTGACAGGGACGATGGCTACACCCTC.

This clonotype was found a few times. The chain employs TRBV6-5 and TRBJ2-3, with no clear D. Germline assignment: CDR1 MNHEY and CDR2 SVGAGI. CDR3 size: 14 residues. Trimming removed 6 bases from V and 3 bases from J, with 13 bases in between. In DNA form, the CDR3 reads TGTGCCAGCAGCCTAAGTGTGGGGACAGATACGCAGTATTTT. Its protein is CASSLSVGTDTQYF.

The chain has TRBV29-1 and TRBJ2-5, with 7 positions matching TRBD2. This CDR3 region has 12 residues. Germline CDR1 and CDR2: SQVTM and ANQGSEA. Germline trimming cut 7 bases from V and 4 bases from J; bases unmatched to any gene: 6. This CDR3 reads CSAPGGGETQYF. DNA of the CDR3: TGCAGCGCCCCTGGGGGGGGAGAGACCCAGTACTTC. The whole variable domain, remainder taken from reference TRBV29-1 and TRBJ2-5, is SAVISQKPSRDICQRGTSLTIQCQVDSQVTMMFWYRQQPGQSLTLIATANQGSEATYESGFVIDKFPISRPNLTFSTLTVSNMSPEDSSIYLCSAPGGGETQYFGPGTRLLVL.